This paragraph reports one T cell receptor beta chain. Its antigen specificity is not known. No much larger clone is present one base from it, and per-base qualities are unavailable. The data are from a study of regulatory T cells in long-lasting Graves disease (dated by TCRdb to the early 2020s). For the wider study: Persistent Graves' disease was defined as antithyroid drug treatment for over 5 years with persistently positive TSH receptor autoantibodies. On average, persistent Graves' disease patients in the clinical cohort had been on antithyroid drugs for eight to twelve years. A total of around 35 samples were covered by TCR sequencing, comprising around 13 persistent and around 20 newly diagnosed Graves' disease patients. The study was registered as a clinical trial and conducted in China. Persistent Graves' disease patients were compared with newly diagnosed Graves' disease patients by peripheral blood TCR sequencing and RNA sequencing.

Beyond this particular receptor, the publication reports: The authors noted that the small sample size was a limitation that may lower accuracy. Preferential use of TRBV28, TRBJ1-2 and TRBJ2-5 was observed in persistent disease, whereas TRBV20-1 and TRBJ2-1 were favored in newly diagnosed disease. The study examined only peripheral blood because the primary lesion, thyroid tissue, could not be accessed. More public clonotypes were shared among persistent patients (about 2,800) than among newly diagnosed patients (more than 900). Sequencing and analysis were restricted to the TCR beta chain. Compared with newly diagnosed patients, patients with persistent Graves' disease had lower TCR Shannon entropy and fewer highly expanded clones, which suggests clonal expansion.

What this sample's time point label stands for: persistent/refractory GD, antithyroid drugs over 5 years with positive TRAb. RNA was extracted from PBMCs in TRIzol for both TCR sequencing and RNA sequencing. Graves' disease was diagnosed according to American Thyroid Association guidelines. Patients were recruited from an endocrinology department in Xi'an, China. From each patient, approximately 9.9 milliliters of peripheral blood was collected into an EDTA anticoagulant tube. Ficoll Paque Plus density gradient separation was used to isolate PBMCs, and no further T cell sorting was done. An Agilent 2100 Bioanalyzer and agarose gel were used to check RNA quality, and a NanoDrop 2000 was used to measure RNA concentration. The CDR3, from cysteine to phenylalanine, totals 15 residues. Just CDR3 DNA is preserved here, 45 bases in frame from base 1. V was cut back by 4 bases and J by 0 bases, leaving a gap of 14 bases between them. In the germline V gene, CDR1 corresponds to SGHRS and CDR2 to YFSETQ.

The library was built by means of multiplex PCR. Sequencing used an Illumina HiSeq 4000. iRepertoire HTBI primers and Arm-PCR amplification of CDR3 regions were used to construct TCR beta libraries. Before sequencing, the PCR products went through gel purification. The original pipeline was this. Across samples, 62 TRBV and over 11 TRBJ segments were identified and used for gene usage analysis of CDR3 amino acid clonotypes. Filtered high-quality paired reads were merged into contigs using COPE and FqMerger. BLAST was used to align contigs to the IMGT TRBV, TRBD and TRBJ reference genes, and CDR3 was defined following IMGT. Highly expanded clones were defined as clonotypes with a frequency above 0.1%. Repertoire diversity was measured by Shannon entropy, and V-J evenness by the Gini coefficient. Clonotypes shared by more than one individual were considered public. The raw public data were reprocessed by TCRdb itself: fastp quality trimming at Q25, MiXCR clonotype calling, in-frame beta chains only. CDR3 protein duplicates are merged, each entry listing the most common genes and DNA. V and J calls and clone size were set by TCRdb, not the authors. In all, the sample holds some 450,000 distinct CDR3 sequences, and around 22% of those were seen once. The ten top clones hold approximately 25% of the sample.

Sequences were derived from peripheral blood mononuclear cells (PBMCs), sampled when the disease was refractory, from a patient treated with antithyroid drugs. The chain couples TRBV5-1 to TRBJ2-7; the D gene is perhaps TRBD1 or TRBD2, as each covers 5 bases. The source is a female donor with Graves disease. The bases read TGCGCCAGCAGCGGTGGGACGGTCAGCTCCTACGAGCAGTACTTC. This encodes CASSGGTVSSYEQYF.